Listed below are T cell receptor beta chains from one sample, sequenced in a study of blood T cell repertoires in COVID-19. The assay was immunoSEQ multiplex PCR, and TCRdb's table has in-frame clones only and misses some. The sample lists approximately 160,000 clones, around 83% occurring once. The sample taken for sequencing was peripheral blood. These receptors originate from a woman aged 60-70 years with COVID-19, enrolled during active disease. Each CDR3 is given with its conserved first and last residue. D genes are given only for firm matches. Not every row has a clone size; where given, it reads once, few, many or a size class.

j_gene,v_gene,abundance,d_gene,CDR3nt,CDR3aa
TRBJ1-2,TRBV6-6,NA,TRBD1,TGTGCCAGCAGCCCCGCACAGGGGAGCTACACCTTC,CASSPAQGSYTF
TRBJ1-2,TRBV19,NA,NA,TGTGCCAGTAGTCGAGGGACATCGCCTTATGGCTACACCTTC,CASSRGTSPYGYTF
TRBJ1-1,TRBV6-2/TRBV6-3,NA,TRBD1,TGTGCCAGCAGTTTCAGGACAGGGGATACTGAAGCTTTCTTT,CASSFRTGDTEAFF
TRBJ1-2,TRBV12-3/TRBV12-4,once,TRBD1,TGTGCCAGCACCCAGGACAGGGTCTATGGCTACACCTTC,CASTQDRVYGYTF
TRBJ2-5,TRBV19,NA,NA,TGTGCCAGTAGTGTTTTACGAGGAGAGACCCAGTACTTC,CASSVLRGETQYF
TRBJ1-6,TRBV27,once,NA,TGTGCCAGCAGTTGGGAGGGAATAAGTTCACCCCTCCACTTT,CASSWEGISSPLHF
TRBJ2-1,TRBV9,few,TRBD2,TGTGCCAGCAGCGTAGAGCTAGCGGGAGGGTACAATGAGCAGTTCTTC,CASSVELAGGYNEQFF
TRBJ1-1,TRBV6-6,NA,NA,TGTGCCAGCAGTCCGAAGCCTGAAGCTTTCTTT,CASSPKPEAFF
TRBJ1-3,TRBV25-1,NA,TRBD1,TGTGCCAGCACGCAAACCGGGACAGGGATAACTGGAAACACCATATATTTT,CASTQTGTGITGNTIYF
TRBJ2-5,TRBV12-3/TRBV12-4,NA,NA,TGTGCCAGCAGCTACAGGGAAGAGACCCAGTACTTC,CASSYREETQYF
TRBJ2-1,TRBV7-3,NA,NA,TGTGCCAGCAGCTCTCAGGGGGGCGGCTCCTACAATGAGCAGTTCTTC,CASSSQGGGSYNEQFF
TRBJ2-1,TRBV3-1/TRBV3-2,NA,TRBD2,TGTGCCAGCAGTTCTCGGACTAGCGGGGGGGCCTACAATGAGCAGTTCTTC,CASSSRTSGGAYNEQFF
TRBJ1-5,TRBV9,NA,NA,TGTGCCAGCAGCGCTAGGGGGAGACTCAATCAGCCCCAGCATTTT,CASSARGRLNQPQHF
TRBJ2-2,TRBV18,NA,TRBD2,TGTGCCAGCTCACCAGCCGCGGGGGGTTCCGGGGAGCTGTTTTTT,CASSPAAGGSGELFF
TRBJ1-6,TRBV24-1,NA,NA,TGTGCCACCAGTGAGCGAAGTACCCTGAGCTCCTATAATTCACCCCTCCACTTT,CATSERSTLSSYNSPLHF
TRBJ1-4,TRBV12-3/TRBV12-4,NA,NA,TGTGCCAGCTCTGGGCAGGGGACGGAAAAACTGTTTTTT,CASSGQGTEKLFF
TRBJ2-7,TRBV5-1,NA,TRBD1,TGCGCCAGCACCACGGGGACAGGGGGCTACGAGCAGTACTTC,CASTTGTGGYEQYF
TRBJ2-5,TRBV19,few,TRBD1,TGTGCCAGTAGTATAGTTCGCGGCAGGGGGAACCGGGAGACCCAGTACTTC,CASSIVRGRGNRETQYF
TRBJ2-3,TRBV9,NA,NA,TGTGCCAGCAGCGTAGGAAATCCGGAGAGCACAGATACGCAGTATTTT,CASSVGNPESTDTQYF
TRBJ1-2,TRBV7-9,NA,NA,TGTGCCAGCAGCCTCGGACAGGGCTACACCTTC,CASSLGQGYTF
TRBJ1-6,TRBV2,NA,NA,TGTGCCAGCACTGTTGGACATTGGAATTCACCCCTCCACTTT,CASTVGHWNSPLHF
TRBJ2-3,TRBV18,once,NA,TGTGCCAGCTCACCTAACAAACCCACAGATACGCAGTATTTT,CASSPNKPTDTQYF
TRBJ1-1,TRBV29-1,few,NA,TGCAGCGCTAAGCCCCCAAACACTGAAGCTTTCTTT,CSAKPPNTEAFF
TRBJ2-3,TRBV5-1,NA,TRBD1,TGCGCCAGCAGCTTGGGACAGGGGGCTCTAGATACGCAGTATTTT,CASSLGQGALDTQYF
TRBJ1-6,TRBV5-1,NA,TRBD1,TGCGCCAGCAGCCCGGGACAGAATAATTCACCCCTCCACTTT,CASSPGQNNSPLHF
TRBJ1-2,TRBV28,NA,NA,TGTGCCAGCAGTTTACTGCAGGGCGGGGACTATGGCTACACCTTC,CASSLLQGGDYGYTF
TRBJ1-2,TRBV30,few,NA,TGTGCCTGGAACCCCCGACACAGTCTCTATGGCTACACCTTC,CAWNPRHSLYGYTF
TRBJ2-7,TRBV7-2,once,NA,TGTGCCAGCAGCTTAGTGGGGGGACGCGAGCAGTACTTC,CASSLVGGREQYF
TRBJ1-5,TRBV19,NA,NA,TGTGCCAGTAAGGGGGAAATAAATCAGCCCCAGCATTTT,CASKGEINQPQHF
TRBJ1-2,TRBV11-2,NA,TRBD1,TGTGCCAGCAGCCGTCGACAGGGGGTGGAAGGCTACACCTTC,CASSRRQGVEGYTF
TRBJ2-4,TRBV18,NA,NA,TGTGCCAGCTCACCCGACGGGAGCACCAAAAACATTCAGTACTTC,CASSPDGSTKNIQYF
TRBJ2-1,TRBV7-6,NA,TRBD2,TGTGCCAGCAGCCGGGGAGGGGAAGGCAACAATGAGCAGTTCTTC,CASSRGGEGNNEQFF
TRBJ2-3,TRBV2,NA,TRBD2,TGTGCCAGCAGTGCCGAGGGGTTGGTAGCGGGGGGAGATACGCAGTATTTT,CASSAEGLVAGGDTQYF
TRBJ2-7,TRBV6-5,NA,NA,TGTGCCAGCAGTAACCTAGTGAGGGAGCAGTACTTC,CASSNLVREQYF
TRBJ1-4,TRBV7-9,once,TRBD1,TGTGCCAGCAGCTTAGAGACAGGGGTGAATGAAAAACTGTTTTTT,CASSLETGVNEKLFF
TRBJ2-1,TRBV7-9,few,NA,TGTGCCAGCAGCCCAGGCAGGGATGAGCAGTTCTTC,CASSPGRDEQFF
TRBJ2-1,TRBV7-3,NA,TRBD2,TGTGCCAGCAGCTTACTAGCGGGCCTTAAGACCTACAATGAGCAGTTCTTC,CASSLLAGLKTYNEQFF
TRBJ1-1,TRBV4-1,NA,NA,TGCGCCAGCAGCCAACAGGCAGGGTTACATACTGAAGCTTTCTTT,CASSQQAGLHTEAFF
TRBJ1-2,TRBV19,NA,TRBD1,TGTGCCAGTAGTACCACAGGGGGCATTAGCTATGGCTACACCTTC,CASSTTGGISYGYTF
TRBJ1-1,TRBV19,NA,NA,TGTGCCAGTAGTATAGTCGTCGACACTGAAGCTTTCTTT,CASSIVVDTEAFF